This T cell receptor (beta chain) was sequenced during a study of T cells of healthy individuals (dated by TCRdb to the late 2010s). Comments on this clonotype: The antigen it recognizes is unknown. Per-base quality was not reported, and no clone a single base away is much larger than it.

After removal of 6 bases from V and 7 bases from J, the junction retains 13 bases not matched to a gene. Taken from the germline V gene, the CDR1 and CDR2 loops are SGHRS and YFSETQ. The CDR3 holds 16 amino acids from the cysteine to the phenylalanine. Only the CDR3 DNA is retained, 48 bases long and in frame from the first base. Library preparation was by 5' RACE. Sequencing was carried out with an Illumina MiSeq. In-frame beta chains were kept once TCRdb had trimmed the public reads at Q25 with fastp and called clones with MiXCR. Each CDR3 protein appears once, grouped with its most common genes and DNA. The sample records tens of thousands of distinct CDR3 sequences, 15% to 20% of which are singletons. Of the sample, around 4.5% is held by the ten largest clones.

The receptor chain draws on TRBV5-1 and TRBJ2-1, with TRBD2 matching 10 junction bases. This receptor was obtained from a human donor in good health. The DNA is as follows: TGCGCCAGCACCTCCCGATCAGCGGGAGGGCTTAATGAGCAGTTCTTC. Translated, it reads CASTSRSAGGLNEQFF.